The rows below give T cell receptor beta chains drawn from one sample of a study of early T cells in non-severe SARS-CoV-2 infection. MiXCR, applied by TCRdb to the 5' RACE reads, yields one record per CDR3 protein. The table lists roughly 55,000 distinct CDR3 sequences, approximately 6.2% of them singletons. The sequencing sample was made of whole blood. The receptors shown here come from an adult who was a healthcare worker with PCR-confirmed SARS-CoV-2 infection or an uninfected control (not recorded which). Each CDR3 is given with its conserved first and last residue. D genes are given only for firm matches. Clone size is stated in some rows and not others, as once, few, many or a class when expanded.

CDR3 DNA: TGCGCCAGCAGCCAAGAGGCAGGGTACGACTATGGCTACACCTTC
CDR3 protein: CASSQEAGYDYGYTF
J gene: TRBJ1-2
D gene: .
V gene: TRBV4-3
clone size: many

CDR3 DNA: TGTGCCAGCAGCTTAAGTGGGACAGGGCGACAAGAGACCCAGTACTTC
CDR3 protein: CASSLSGTGRQETQYF
J gene: TRBJ2-5
D gene: TRBD1
V gene: TRBV7-9
clone size: .

CDR3 DNA: TGTGCCAGCAGCTTGGATCGGACAGGGGTAGCATTTTCACCCCTCCACTTT
CDR3 protein: CASSLDRTGVAFSPLHF
J gene: TRBJ1-6
D gene: TRBD1
V gene: TRBV11-3
clone size: .

CDR3 DNA: TGTGCCAGCAGTGAGATCGACAGGGCTCCTAACTATGGCTACACCTTC
CDR3 protein: CASSEIDRAPNYGYTF
J gene: TRBJ1-2
D gene: TRBD1
V gene: TRBV13
clone size: .

CDR3 DNA: TGTGCCAGCAGCTTTCGGACAGGGGGCTATGAGACCCAGTACTTC
CDR3 protein: CASSFRTGGYETQYF
J gene: TRBJ2-5
D gene: TRBD1
V gene: TRBV11-2
clone size: .

CDR3 DNA: TGTGCCAGCAGCCGGGATGAAGAGACCCAGTACTTC
CDR3 protein: CASSRDEETQYF
J gene: TRBJ2-5
D gene: .
V gene: TRBV11-2
clone size: few

CDR3 DNA: TGTGCCAGCAGTCCCCCCGGGGCTGGGGCCAACGTCCTGACTTTC
CDR3 protein: CASSPPGAGANVLTF
J gene: TRBJ2-6
D gene: .
V gene: TRBV2
clone size: many

CDR3 DNA: TGCAGCGTTGCGGACAGAGGGGGCGAGCAGTACTTC
CDR3 protein: CSVADRGGEQYF
J gene: TRBJ2-7
D gene: .
V gene: TRBV29-1
clone size: many

CDR3 DNA: TGCAGCGTCTTAGGTGGTGGGACACAGAACCAAGAGACCCAGTACTTC
CDR3 protein: CSVLGGGTQNQETQYF
J gene: TRBJ2-5
D gene: .
V gene: TRBV29-1
clone size: few

CDR3 DNA: TGTGCCAGCAGGCCTACAGGGGGCGATAATTCACCCCTCCACTTT
CDR3 protein: CASRPTGGDNSPLHF
J gene: TRBJ1-6
D gene: TRBD1
V gene: TRBV7-9
clone size: few

CDR3 DNA: TGTGCCAGCAGCTTCGGCCCCGGACGTGGCTACGAGCAGTACTTC
CDR3 protein: CASSFGPGRGYEQYF
J gene: TRBJ2-7
D gene: .
V gene: TRBV7-9
clone size: .

CDR3 DNA: TGCAGTGCTAGCCCGGGGGGCTGGGAGCAGTACTTC
CDR3 protein: CSASPGGWEQYF
J gene: TRBJ2-7
D gene: .
V gene: TRBV20-1
clone size: few

CDR3 DNA: TGTGCCAGCAGTTTGGTGGTGGGGCCAAACTACGAGCAGTACTTC
CDR3 protein: CASSLVVGPNYEQYF
J gene: TRBJ2-7
D gene: .
V gene: TRBV12-3/TRBV12-4
clone size: many

CDR3 DNA: TGCAGTGCTAGAGATTTATGGGACAGGGCGGATGGCAATCAGCCCCAGCATTTT
CDR3 protein: CSARDLWDRADGNQPQHF
J gene: TRBJ1-5
D gene: TRBD1
V gene: TRBV20-1
clone size: many

CDR3 DNA: TGTGCCAGCAGCCCCTTCTCAGATGACGAGCAGTACTTC
CDR3 protein: CASSPFSDDEQYF
J gene: TRBJ2-7
D gene: .
V gene: TRBV3-1
clone size: few

CDR3 DNA: TGTGCCAGCTCACCCGGGGACCGACGCTATGGCTACACCTTC
CDR3 protein: CASSPGDRRYGYTF
J gene: TRBJ1-2
D gene: .
V gene: TRBV18
clone size: many

CDR3 DNA: TGTGCCAGCAGTTACTCGCTTAACCCGGTTGAGACCCAGTACTTC
CDR3 protein: CASSYSLNPVETQYF
J gene: TRBJ2-5
D gene: .
V gene: TRBV6-2/TRBV6-3
clone size: .

CDR3 DNA: TGCAGCGTACGCGCGGGACAGGCCGTAACAGATACGCAGTATTTT
CDR3 protein: CSVRAGQAVTDTQYF
J gene: TRBJ2-3
D gene: TRBD1
V gene: TRBV29-1
clone size: few

CDR3 DNA: TGTGCCAGCAGCTCCCAGAAAAAAAATGAAAAACTGTTTTTT
CDR3 protein: CASSSQKKNEKLFF
J gene: TRBJ1-4
D gene: .
V gene: TRBV7-2
clone size: .

CDR3 DNA: TGTGCCAGCAGAGTAGTCGACAGTAATAATTCACCCCTCCACTTT
CDR3 protein: CASRVVDSNNSPLHF
J gene: TRBJ1-6
D gene: .
V gene: TRBV6-1
clone size: few

CDR3 DNA: TGTGCCAGCAGCTCCGTAGCGGGGGGGCTGGACAATGAGCAGTTCTTC
CDR3 protein: CASSSVAGGLDNEQFF
J gene: TRBJ2-1
D gene: TRBD2
V gene: TRBV5-4
clone size: .

CDR3 DNA: TGTGCCAGTAGCACCGGGACAGGCCAAAACTATGGCTACACCTTC
CDR3 protein: CASSTGTGQNYGYTF
J gene: TRBJ1-2
D gene: TRBD1
V gene: TRBV19
clone size: .

CDR3 DNA: TGTGCCAGCCATGGAGGGTCCTACGAGCAGTACTTC
CDR3 protein: CASHGGSYEQYF
J gene: TRBJ2-7
D gene: .
V gene: TRBV6-2/TRBV6-3
clone size: many

CDR3 DNA: TGTGCCAGCACCGTGGGTGACTCCAAAGTCGATGAGCAGTTCTTC
CDR3 protein: CASTVGDSKVDEQFF
J gene: TRBJ2-1
D gene: .
V gene: TRBV5-4
clone size: many

CDR3 DNA: TGTGCCAGCAGCTTAGCTCCCGGGAAAAACATTCAGTACTTC
CDR3 protein: CASSLAPGKNIQYF
J gene: TRBJ2-4
D gene: .
V gene: TRBV11-2
clone size: few

CDR3 DNA: TGCAGCGTTTCTGGGACTAGCGACACCGGGGAGCTGTTTTTT
CDR3 protein: CSVSGTSDTGELFF
J gene: TRBJ2-2
D gene: TRBD2
V gene: TRBV29-1
clone size: .

CDR3 DNA: TGCAGCGGGGCAATGAGGGGAGGAACTGAAGCTTTCTTT
CDR3 protein: CSGAMRGGTEAFF
J gene: TRBJ1-1
D gene: .
V gene: TRBV29-1
clone size: .

CDR3 DNA: TGCAGTGCTATCCGACTAGCGGGGGACCAAGAGACCCAGTACTTC
CDR3 protein: CSAIRLAGDQETQYF
J gene: TRBJ2-5
D gene: TRBD2
V gene: TRBV20-1
clone size: many

CDR3 DNA: TGTGCCAGTAGTATGAATAACGGATCACCCCTCCACTTT
CDR3 protein: CASSMNNGSPLHF
J gene: TRBJ1-6
D gene: .
V gene: TRBV19
clone size: many

CDR3 DNA: TGTGCCAGCAGTTCAAGGCAGAGCACAGATACGCAGTATTTT
CDR3 protein: CASSSRQSTDTQYF
J gene: TRBJ2-3
D gene: .
V gene: TRBV6-6
clone size: many

CDR3 DNA: TGTGCCAGCAGCACTAGCCCAAACCGAGGAGATTCAGGGGAGCAGTACTTC
CDR3 protein: CASSTSPNRGDSGEQYF
J gene: TRBJ2-7
D gene: .
V gene: TRBV7-2
clone size: .

CDR3 DNA: TGTGCCAGCAGTTACTCGAGTTTCAGGACGCTCAATCAGCCCCAGCATTTT
CDR3 protein: CASSYSSFRTLNQPQHF
J gene: TRBJ1-5
D gene: .
V gene: TRBV6-2/TRBV6-3
clone size: many

CDR3 DNA: TGCAGTGCTTTGGGGGCAGAGGGGACAGATACGCAGTATTTT
CDR3 protein: CSALGAEGTDTQYF
J gene: TRBJ2-3
D gene: .
V gene: TRBV20-1
clone size: many

CDR3 DNA: TGTGCCAGCAGCTTAACTCAGGTGTCTAGCAATCAGCCCCAGCATTTT
CDR3 protein: CASSLTQVSSNQPQHF
J gene: TRBJ1-5
D gene: .
V gene: TRBV7-8
clone size: few

CDR3 DNA: TGCGCCAGCAGCCAAGCGCAGGGGAGGAAACTGTTTTTT
CDR3 protein: CASSQAQGRKLFF
J gene: TRBJ1-4
D gene: .
V gene: TRBV4-3
clone size: many

CDR3 DNA: TGCGCCAGCAGCTCCTACCCGGGACAGGACTCCTACGAGCAGTACTTC
CDR3 protein: CASSSYPGQDSYEQYF
J gene: TRBJ2-7
D gene: TRBD1
V gene: TRBV5-1
clone size: .

CDR3 DNA: TGTGCCAGCAGCCCCCAGGAGAGGAGCGCTGGGGCCAACGTCCTGACTTTC
CDR3 protein: CASSPQERSAGANVLTF
J gene: TRBJ2-6
D gene: .
V gene: TRBV9
clone size: few

CDR3 DNA: TGCGCCAGCAGCCAAGTTGTCCGTCTAGCGCCTAGCACAGATACGCAGTATTTT
CDR3 protein: CASSQVVRLAPSTDTQYF
J gene: TRBJ2-3
D gene: .
V gene: TRBV4-3
clone size: .

CDR3 DNA: TGTGCCAGCAGCTTAGGCCTGCAGACGGCTGATATTCAATACTTC
CDR3 protein: CASSLGLQTADIQYF
J gene: TRBJ2-7
D gene: .
V gene: TRBV7-2
clone size: many

CDR3 DNA: TGTGCCAGCAGCTTAGGGGAGGGGTCTTCTGGCTACACCTTC
CDR3 protein: CASSLGEGSSGYTF
J gene: TRBJ1-2
D gene: .
V gene: TRBV7-9
clone size: many

CDR3 DNA: TGTGCCAGCAGTTACTTCGGGTTGTACAATGAGCAGTTCTTC
CDR3 protein: CASSYFGLYNEQFF
J gene: TRBJ2-1
D gene: .
V gene: TRBV6-2/TRBV6-3
clone size: many

CDR3 DNA: TGTGCCAGCAGCTTAGAGTCGGGGTTTAGCTACGAGCAGTACTTC
CDR3 protein: CASSLESGFSYEQYF
J gene: TRBJ2-7
D gene: .
V gene: TRBV7-9
clone size: many

CDR3 DNA: TGTGCCAGTAGTATACCCTCGGGGGCGTACGGGGAGCTGTTTTTT
CDR3 protein: CASSIPSGAYGELFF
J gene: TRBJ2-2
D gene: .
V gene: TRBV19
clone size: few

CDR3 DNA: TGTGCCAGCAGCTTAGCGGGTCAGAAGCAGTTCTTC
CDR3 protein: CASSLAGQKQFF
J gene: TRBJ2-1
D gene: .
V gene: TRBV7-9
clone size: many

CDR3 DNA: TGCGCCAGCAGCTTAGCAGGTCGCTCGGACACTGAAGCTTTCTTT
CDR3 protein: CASSLAGRSDTEAFF
J gene: TRBJ1-1
D gene: .
V gene: TRBV5-1
clone size: many